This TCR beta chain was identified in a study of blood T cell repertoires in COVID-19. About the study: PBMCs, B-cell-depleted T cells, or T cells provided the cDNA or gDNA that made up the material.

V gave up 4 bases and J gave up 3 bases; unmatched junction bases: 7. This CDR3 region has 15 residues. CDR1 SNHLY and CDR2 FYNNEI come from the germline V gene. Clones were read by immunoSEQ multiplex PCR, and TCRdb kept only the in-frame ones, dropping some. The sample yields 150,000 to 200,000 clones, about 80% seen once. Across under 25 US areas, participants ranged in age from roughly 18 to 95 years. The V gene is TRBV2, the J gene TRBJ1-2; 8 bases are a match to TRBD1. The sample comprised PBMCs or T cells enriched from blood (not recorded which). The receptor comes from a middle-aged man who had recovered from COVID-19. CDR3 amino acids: CASSVPGQVDYGYTF. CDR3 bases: TGTGCCAGCAGTGTCCCGGGACAGGTCGACTATGGCTACACCTTC.